The 24 T cell receptor beta chains reported below all come from one sample, sequenced in a study of technical replicates of blood from several donors (TCRdb year 2017). The library was built by means of the immunoSEQ multiplex PCR assay. This immuneACCESS table, as held by TCRdb, lists in-frame sequences with V and J called but not all clones. Of the missing ones, under half trace to an unresolved V gene in checked studies; the others have no known cause. Present in this sample are under 90,000 clones, around 97% of which were seen just once. The ten largest clones add up to 0.2% to 0.25% of the sample. The sequenced material came from T cells isolated from PBMCs. The origin of the receptors is a human donor in good health.

J is TRBJ2-5 and V is TRBV29-1, with D unclear. The germline V gene has CDR1 SQVTM and CDR2 ANQGSEA. V lost 8 bases and J 0 bases, leaving 10 bases between the germline ends. The CDR3 contains 12 residues. The CDR3 DNA sequence: TGCAGCCTCCTGGAGAACCAAGAGACCCAGTACTTC. Amino acid sequence: CSLLENQETQYF. Full variable domain (outside the CDR3, taken from reference TRBV29-1 and TRBJ2-5): SAVISQKPSRDICQRGTSLTIQCQVDSQVTMMFWYRQQPGQSLTLIATANQGSEATYESGFVIDKFPISRPNLTFSTLTVSNMSPEDSSIYLCSLLENQETQYFGPGTRLLVL.

The chain recombines TRBV12-5 with TRBJ2-7, with D possibly matching TRBD2 (5 bases). Trimming took 0 bases from V and 1 from J, leaving 10 bases between them. This CDR3 contains 15 residues. Germline lookup yields CDR1 LGHNT and CDR2 FRNRAP. In DNA, the CDR3 is TGTGCTAGTGGTTTGGTGGTGGGGAGATCCTACGAGCAGTACTTC. Protein sequence: CASGLVVGRSYEQYF.

The chain has TRBV7-9 and TRBJ1-5, with 7 bases aligning to TRBD1. CDR3 size: 15 residues. Trimming removed 5 bases from V and 2 bases from J; junction bases left unmatched: 6. Germline V CDR1 and CDR2: SEHNR, FQNEAQ (reference sequence). CDR3 sequence (DNA): TGTGCCAGCAGCCCGGGACAGCCTGGCAATCAGCCCCAGCATTTT. Amino acid sequence: CASSPGQPGNQPQHF. The full variable domain, rest sourced from reference TRBV7-9 and TRBJ1-5, is DTGVSQNPRHKITKRGQNVTFRCDPISEHNRLYWYRQTLGQGPEFLTYFQNEAQLEKSRLLSDRFSAERPKGSFSTLEIQRTEQGDSAMYLCASSPGQPGNQPQHFGDGTRLSIL.

V usage is TRBV5-1 and J usage is TRBJ2-3; D is perhaps TRBD2 (5 bases). Germline CDR1 and CDR2: SGHRS and YFSETQ. Trimming left V 3 bases short and J 4 bases short, with 12 bases between. This CDR3 is 14 amino acids long. The CDR3 reads CASSSSELADTQYF. CDR3 DNA: TGCGCCAGCAGCTCATCCGAACTAGCAGATACGCAGTATTTT.

This rearrangement joins TRBV25-1 to TRBJ2-5, with D maybe TRBD1 (5 bases). Trimming removed 3 bases from V and 11 bases from J, with 10 bases in between. Germline V gene lookup returns CDR1 MGHDK and CDR2 SYGVNS. This CDR3 contains 11 residues. For the CDR3, the DNA is TGTGCCAGCAGTGACAGGGTCACTCAGTACTTC. Protein sequence: CASSDRVTQYF.

This chain links TRBV6-6 with TRBJ1-1, with unresolved D. The CDR3 has 15 residues. Germline assignment: CDR1 MNHNY and CDR2 SVGAGI (reference sequence). The V gene lost 0 bases and the J gene lost 0 bases, with 8 bases spanning the gap. CDR3 loop: CASSYSLEMNTEAFF. CDR3 nucleotide sequence: TGTGCCAGCAGTTACTCCCTCGAGATGAACACTGAAGCTTTCTTT.

The sample holds one count of this clone. The chain links TRBV4-1 to TRBJ1-2; 7 bases fit TRBD1. Germline values: CDR1 MGHRA, CDR2 YSYEKL. This CDR3 is built from 12 residues. V dropped 1 base and J dropped 11; count of bases not matched to a gene: 4. In DNA, the CDR3 is TGCGCCAGCAGCCAAGTGACAGGGTTATACACCTTC. Translation: CASSQVTGLYTF.

The chain is built from TRBV28 and TRBJ2-1; possible D gene TRBD2, 6 bases. The germline V gene has CDR1 MDHEN and CDR2 SYDVKM. The CDR3 covers 15 residues. V lost 3 bases and J lost 1, with 10 bases in between. In DNA, the CDR3 is TGTGCCAGCAGTTTTAGTCGGGGGTCCTACAATGAGCAGTTCTTC. It codes for CASSFSRGSYNEQFF.

This rearrangement joins TRBV6-5 to TRBJ2-3; D gene unclear. V was pared by 2 bases and J by 4 bases, with 7 bases between. The CDR3 contains 13 residues. Germline V gives CDR1 MNHEY, CDR2 SVGAGI. The CDR3 nucleotides read TGTGCCAGCAGTTACAAGTGGCCAGATACGCAGTATTTT. The encoded protein is CASSYKWPDTQYF.

This rearrangement joins TRBV5-1 to TRBJ2-7, with D maybe TRBD1 (6 bases). V lost 3 bases to trimming and J lost 7 bases, with 17 bases between them. This CDR3 spans 14 amino acids. Germline V CDR1 and CDR2: SGHRS, YFSETQ. The CDR3 here is CASSSGPGHGEQYF. In DNA form, the CDR3 reads TGCGCCAGCAGCTCAGGCCCGGGACACGGGGAGCAGTACTTC.

This clone was detected once. This rearrangement joins TRBV10-3 to TRBJ1-4; D may be TRBD1 (6 bases). Germline V gene data show CDR1 as ENHRY and CDR2 as SYGVKD. The CDR3 loop spans 14 amino acids. The V gene lost 2 bases and the J gene lost 5 bases, with 9 bases spanning the gap. Here the CDR3 reads CAISEGQGNEKLFF. Here the CDR3 DNA reads TGTGCCATCAGTGAGGGGCAGGGGAATGAAAAACTGTTTTTT.

For this clone: A junction boundary mismatches the germline segment, possibly from a read error. The J gene is TRBJ1-4, the V gene TRBV18; 7 bases agree with TRBD1. CDR3 length equals 15 residues. CDR1 KGHSH and CDR2 LQKENI come from the germline V gene. The CDR3 DNA is TGTGCCAGCTCTCCACGGGACAGCCCTAATGAAAAACTGTTTTTT. Residues: CASSPRDSPNEKLFF. Complete variable domain (other parts from reference TRBV18 and TRBJ1-4): NAGVMQNPRHLVRRRGQEARLRCSPMKGHSHVYWYRQLPEEGLKFMVYLQKENIIDESGMPKERFSAEFPKEGPSILRIQQVVRGDSAAYFCASSPRDSPNEKLFFGSGTQLSVL.

The chain combines TRBV15 with TRBJ2-2; a weak D match, TRBD1 (6 bases). The V gene's germline CDR1 is LNHNV and CDR2 YYDKDF (reference sequence). The CDR3 length is 17 residues. Trimming took 5 bases from V and 3 from J, leaving 19 bases between them. The CDR3, as DNA: TGTGCCACCAGCGGCACAGGGACCGCGCGGGACACCGGGGAGCTGTTTTTT. Encoded protein: CATSGTGTARDTGELFF.

CDR3: CASSSGGAETQYF. The CDR3, as DNA: TGCGCCAGCAGCTCAGGGGGCGCGGAGACCCAGTACTTC. The chain carries TRBV5-1 and TRBJ2-5, with 8 bases identical to TRBD1. The CDR3 covers 13 residues. The trim removed 3 bases at V and 5 bases at J, leaving 3 bases unmatched. CDR1 and CDR2 (germline): SGHRS, YFSETQ.

The V and J genes are TRBV4-1 and TRBJ2-7; TRBD2 matches 9 bases. The length of the CDR3 is 15 residues. Trimming removed 6 bases from V and 0 bases from J; junction bases left unmatched: 6. The germline gives CDR1 MGHRA, CDR2 YSYEKL. The CDR3: CASRPGTSLSYEQYF. CDR3 DNA sequence: TGCGCCAGCAGACCTGGGACTAGCCTCTCCTACGAGCAGTACTTC.

V and J are TRBV2 and TRBJ1-1, with TRBD1 as a possible D gene (6 bases). The CDR3 extends over 16 amino acids. The germline CDR1 and CDR2 sequences are SNHLY and FYNNEI. Trimming removed 7 bases from V and 2 bases from J, with 20 bases in between. CDR3 DNA: TGTGCCAGCAAATCACGCGGGGGCGGTGGAAACACTGAAGCTTTCTTT. It codes for CASKSRGGGGNTEAFF.

J is TRBJ2-3 and V is TRBV12-5, with TRBD1 matching over 11 bases. This CDR3 is built from 20 residues. Germline trimming cut 0 bases from V and 5 bases from J; bases unmatched to any gene: 16. CDR1 is LGHNT and CDR2 is FRNRAP in the germline V gene. The CDR3 bases are TGTGCTAGTGGTTTGGTAGGGGACCTCCACCCGGGACAGGGGGGAGATACGCAGTATTTT. Protein: CASGLVGDLHPGQGGDTQYF.

The gene calls are TRBV5-4 and TRBJ2-1, with D tentatively TRBD1 (5 bases). Deletions cut 3 bases from V and 0 bases from J, with 16 bases between. This CDR3 has 17 residues. Germline CDR1 SGHNT, CDR2 YYREEE (reference sequence). The DNA of the CDR3 is TGTGCCAGCAGCTCTGAGACAGCTTATAGCTCCTACAATGAGCAGTTCTTC. Its translation is CASSSETAYSSYNEQFF.

The chain is built from TRBV4-1 and TRBJ1-2; maybe TRBD1 (5 bases). V lost 0 bases and J 4 bases, leaving 12 bases between the germline ends. This CDR3 has 15 amino acids. In germline, CDR1 is MGHRA, CDR2 YSYEKL. As DNA, the CDR3 is TGCGCCAGCAGCCAAGATAGGGTGGGGGGCTATGGCTACACCTTC. Protein product: CASSQDRVGGYGYTF.

For the CDR3, the DNA is TGTGCCAGCAGAGGGGGCGAGGTCAATCAGCCCCAGCATTTT. Its protein product is CASRGGEVNQPQHF. The chain combines TRBV2 with TRBJ1-5; TRBD1 agrees at 7 bases. CDR1 is SNHLY and CDR2 is FYNNEI in the germline V gene. Losses at the gene ends were 6 bases for V and 3 bases for J; bases not matched to a gene: 5. The CDR3 has 14 residues.

The rearrangement joins TRBV7-9 to TRBJ2-2; TRBD2 matches at 7 bases. The V gene end was trimmed by 4 bases and the J gene end by 11 bases; junction bases not matched to a gene: 16. Germline V gene data show CDR1 as SEHNR and CDR2 as FQNEAQ (reference sequence). The CDR3 length is 16 residues. CDR3: CASSSRGSLDNYELFF. CDR3 DNA: TGTGCCAGCAGCTCACGCGGGAGCCTAGATAATTATGAGCTGTTTTTT.

The rearrangement links TRBV28 to TRBJ1-1, with D unresolved. The CDR3 runs 16 residues. The V and J ends lost 2 bases and 1 base respectively, with 14 bases between them. Germline CDR1 and CDR2: MDHEN and SYDVKM. The CDR3, as DNA: TGTGCCAGCAGTTTACCCACGCGGGAAGAGAACACTGAAGCTTTCTTT. Translated: CASSLPTREENTEAFF.

The chain couples TRBV13 to TRBJ2-2; 7 bases match TRBD2. This CDR3 comprises 16 residues. Germline trimming cut 0 bases from V and 3 bases from J; bases unmatched to any gene: 4. Germline values: CDR1 PRHDT, CDR2 FYEKMQ (reference sequence). The CDR3 region has the DNA TGTGCCAGCAGCTTAGGCGGGCTAGCGGACACCGGGGAGCTGTTTTTT. Protein product: CASSLGGLADTGELFF.

As DNA, the CDR3 is TGTGCCAGTTCGACCGGGACAGCTAATAATGAAAAACTGTTTTTT. It encodes CASSTGTANNEKLFF. This sequence joins TRBV19 and TRBJ1-4, with 7 nucleotides matching TRBD1. This CDR3 has 15 residues. V shed 8 bases, J shed 4 bases, and the junction held 10 bases outside the gene matches. Germline V lookup: CDR1 LNHDA, CDR2 SQIVND (reference sequence).